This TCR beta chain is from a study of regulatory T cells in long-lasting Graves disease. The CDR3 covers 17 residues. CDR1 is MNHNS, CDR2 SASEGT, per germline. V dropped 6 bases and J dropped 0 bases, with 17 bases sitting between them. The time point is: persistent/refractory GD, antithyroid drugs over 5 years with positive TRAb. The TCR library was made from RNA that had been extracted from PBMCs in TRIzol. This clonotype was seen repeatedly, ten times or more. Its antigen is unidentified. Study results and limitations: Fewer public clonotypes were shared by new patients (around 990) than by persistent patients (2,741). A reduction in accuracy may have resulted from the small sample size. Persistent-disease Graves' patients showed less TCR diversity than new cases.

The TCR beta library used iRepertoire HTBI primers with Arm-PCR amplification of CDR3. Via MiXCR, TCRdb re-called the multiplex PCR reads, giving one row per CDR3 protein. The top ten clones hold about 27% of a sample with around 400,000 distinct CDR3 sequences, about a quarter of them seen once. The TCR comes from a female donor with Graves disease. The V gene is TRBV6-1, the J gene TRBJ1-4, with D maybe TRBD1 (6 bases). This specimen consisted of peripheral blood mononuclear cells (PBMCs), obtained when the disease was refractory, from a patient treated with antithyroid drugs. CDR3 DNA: TGTGCCAGCAGCTCCTGGACAGCTAAGTCAACTAATGAAAAACTGTTTTTT. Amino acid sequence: CASSSWTAKSTNEKLFF.